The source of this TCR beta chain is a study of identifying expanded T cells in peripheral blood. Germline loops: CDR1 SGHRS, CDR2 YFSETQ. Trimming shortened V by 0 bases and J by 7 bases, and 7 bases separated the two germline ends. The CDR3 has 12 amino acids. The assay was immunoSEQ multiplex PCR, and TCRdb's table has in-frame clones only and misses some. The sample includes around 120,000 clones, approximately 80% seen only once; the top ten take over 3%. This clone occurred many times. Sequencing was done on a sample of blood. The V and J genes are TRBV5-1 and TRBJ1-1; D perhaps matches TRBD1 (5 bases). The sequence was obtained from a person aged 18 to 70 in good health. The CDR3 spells CASSLAGHEAFF. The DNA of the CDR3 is TGCGCCAGCAGCTTGGCAGGACATGAAGCTTTCTTT.